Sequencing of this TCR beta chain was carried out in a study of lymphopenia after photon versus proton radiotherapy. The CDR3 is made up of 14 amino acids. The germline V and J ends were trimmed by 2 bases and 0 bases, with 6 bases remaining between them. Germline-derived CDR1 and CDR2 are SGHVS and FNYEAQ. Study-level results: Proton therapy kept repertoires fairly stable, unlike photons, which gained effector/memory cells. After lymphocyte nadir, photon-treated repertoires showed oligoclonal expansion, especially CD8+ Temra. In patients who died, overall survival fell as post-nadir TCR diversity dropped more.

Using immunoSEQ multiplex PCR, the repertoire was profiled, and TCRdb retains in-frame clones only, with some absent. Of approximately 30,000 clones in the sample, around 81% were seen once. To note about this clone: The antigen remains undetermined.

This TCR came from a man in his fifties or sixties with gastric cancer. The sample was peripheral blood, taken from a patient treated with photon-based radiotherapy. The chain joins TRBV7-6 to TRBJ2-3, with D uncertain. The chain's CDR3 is CASSLPGSTDTQYF. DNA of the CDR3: TGTGCCAGCAGCTTACCCGGCAGCACAGATACGCAGTATTTT.